These 3 T cell receptor beta chains share one sample of origin, sequenced in a study of CD8 T cells in ankylosing spondylitis. MiXCR, run by TCRdb on the 5' RACE reads, gives a single entry per CDR3 protein. The sample has approximately 31,000 distinct CDR3 sequences; 30% are singletons. The source material was synovial fluid, either unsorted or a sorted T cell fraction (not recorded which). These receptors were obtained from a male donor with ankylosing spondylitis.

The CDR3 DNA reads TGTGCCAGCAGCGCGACAGGGGGTGAACCCCAGCATTTT. Its translation is CASSATGGEPQHF. This sequence joins TRBV9 and TRBJ1-5; TRBD1 matches at 9 bases. The V segment lost 3 bases and the J segment 10 bases; nucleotides outside the gene matches: 5. The germline V gene encodes CDR1 SGDLS and CDR2 YYNGEE. This CDR3 is built from 13 residues. The variable domain in full, with the rest retrieved from reference TRBV9 and TRBJ1-5, is DSGVTQTPKHLITATGQRVTLRCSPRSGDLSVYWYQQSLDQGLQFLIQYYNGEERAKGNILERFSAQQFPDLHSELNLSSLELGDSALYFCASSATGGEPQHFGDGTRLSIL.

This clonotype was detected a few times. J is TRBJ2-7 and V is TRBV7-8, with TRBD2 identical over 9 bases. The trim removed 4 bases at V and 4 bases at J, leaving 5 bases unmatched. The CDR3 runs to 14 residues. CDR1 and CDR2 from the germline V gene are SGHVS and FQNEAQ. This CDR3 is CASSSGLAEYEQYV. The CDR3 DNA follows: TGTGCCAGCAGCTCGGGACTAGCTGAATACGAGCAGTACGTC.

The gene calls are TRBV7-9 and TRBJ2-3; D unresolved. CDR3 length: 13 residues. V lost 5 bases and J 6 bases, leaving 12 bases between the germline ends. Per germline, CDR1 SEHNR and CDR2 FQNEAQ (reference sequence). The CDR3 DNA sequence: TGTGCCAGCAGCCCCAGGATGGGGGATACGCAGTATTTT. This sequence encodes CASSPRMGDTQYF.